These 17 T cell receptor beta chains were all obtained from the same sample, sequenced in a study of cytomegalovirus exposure and HLA in healthy donors listed by TCRdb under 2017. Library construction relied on the immunoSEQ multiplex PCR assay. For the multiplex PCR, a mixture combining 60 forward primers for TCR Vbeta segments and 13 reverse primers for TCR Jbeta segments was used. TCRdb took over this immuneACCESS table, retaining in-frame rearrangements with V and J assigned. Such tables are incomplete; in checked studies, under half of the missing clones stem from an unresolved V gene, and the remainder is unexplained. The sample profile shows about 170,000 clones; roughly 76% of them were found once. Of the sample, about 2% is held by the ten largest clones. Specimen: PBMCs. Every receptor here comes from a male donor in good health and CMV-seronegative.

The CDR3, as DNA: TGTGCCTGGAGCGCAGGGGGTTCCTATGGCTACACCTTC. It translates to CAWSAGGSYGYTF. V is TRBV30 and J is TRBJ1-2; 7 nucleotides match TRBD1. The germline gives CDR1 GTSNPN, CDR2 SVGIG (reference sequence). With 3 bases clipped from V and 4 bases from J, the junction kept 5 bases outside the gene matches. The CDR3 length is 13 residues. The full variable domain, its missing parts supplied by reference TRBV30 and TRBJ1-2, is SQTIHQWPATLVQPVGSPLSLECTVEGTSNPNLYWYRQAAGRGLQLLFYSVGIGQISSEVPQNLSASRPQDRQFILSSKKLLLSDSGFYLCAWSAGGSYGYTFGSGTRLTVV.

This chain links TRBV10-1 with TRBJ1-6, with TRBD1 matching 8 bases. V lost 6 bases to trimming and J lost 12 bases; unmatched junction nucleotides: 7. This CDR3 is built from 13 residues. Per the germline V gene, CDR1 is WNHNN and CDR2 is SYGVQD (reference sequence). This CDR3 reads CASRGQEWEPLHF. The CDR3 region has the DNA TGCGCCAGCAGGGGACAGGAATGGGAACCCCTCCACTTT.

This clone was detected once. The V call is TRBV6-6, the J call TRBJ1-5; D unclear. Germline CDR1 MNHNY, CDR2 SVGAGI (reference sequence). The CDR3 totals 13 residues. Deletions cut 5 bases from V and 7 bases from J, with 12 bases between. The CDR3 bases are TGTGCCAGCAGTGCCCCCTATGAGCAGCCCCAGCATTTT. This translates into CASSAPYEQPQHF.

The chain couples TRBV13 to TRBJ1-6; unclear D gene. The germline V and J ends were trimmed by 3 bases and 2 bases, with 8 bases remaining between them. The germline V gene encodes CDR1 PRHDT and CDR2 FYEKMQ (reference sequence). The CDR3 totals 15 residues. The CDR3 sequence is CASSLTLPYNSPLHF. Here the CDR3 DNA reads TGTGCCAGCAGCTTGACTCTTCCCTATAATTCACCCCTCCACTTT.

The rearrangement uses TRBV5-1 and TRBJ1-6; 10 bases match TRBD1. V was pared by 0 bases and J by 6 bases, with 0 bases of the junction left unmatched. This CDR3 comprises 15 residues. Looked up from germline, CDR1 is SGHRS and CDR2 is YFSETQ. The chain's CDR3 is CASSLGTGGNSPLHF. CDR3 DNA: TGCGCCAGCAGCTTGGGGACAGGGGGTAATTCACCCCTCCACTTT.

The gene calls are TRBV4-1 and TRBJ1-1; TRBD1 might be the D (6 bases). The germline V and J ends were trimmed by 4 bases and 5 bases, with 11 bases remaining between them. The CDR3 totals 13 residues. Germline V gene lookup returns CDR1 MGHRA and CDR2 YSYEKL. The CDR3 region has the DNA TGCGCCAGCAGCCGTGAGGGGGGGACTGAAGCTTTCTTT. Its translation is CASSREGGTEAFF.

The rearrangement uses TRBV6-6 and TRBJ1-2, with 7 bases lining up with TRBD1. The CDR3 extends over 14 amino acids. Germline-derived CDR1 and CDR2 are MNHNY and SVGAGI (reference sequence). The V and J ends lost 6 bases and 2 bases, in that order; junction bases with no gene match: 6. The CDR3 loop is CASSSSTGNYGYTF. Written as DNA, the CDR3 is TGTGCCAGCAGCTCGTCGACAGGGAACTATGGCTACACCTTC.

This clone was seen a single time. J is TRBJ1-5 and V is TRBV6-1, with 11 bases that match TRBD1. Trimming cost V 10 bases and J 6 bases; bases outside gene matches: 5. CDR1 and CDR2 from the germline V gene are MNHNS and SASEGT. The CDR3 spans 13 residues. The CDR3 DNA sequence: TGTGCCACCGGACAGGGGGCTGGTCAGCCCCAGCATTTT. Translation: CATGQGAGQPQHF.

The rearrangement uses TRBV5-1 and TRBJ1-1, with 8 nucleotides matching TRBD1. The V segment lost 5 bases and the J segment 1 base; nucleotides outside the gene matches: 4. The CDR3 runs 14 residues. The germline V gene has CDR1 SGHRS and CDR2 YFSETQ. The CDR3 DNA sequence: TGCGCCAGCAGGCTCGACAGGGGGAACACTGAAGCTTTCTTT. As protein: CASRLDRGNTEAFF.

The chain uses TRBV29-1 and TRBJ2-5; the match to TRBD1 covers 7 bases. Germline CDR1 SQVTM, CDR2 ANQGSEA. With V trimmed by 7 bases and J by 2 bases, 7 bases remained unmatched. CDR3 length: 13 residues. CDR3 in amino acids: CSARRDRQETQYF. The CDR3 DNA follows: TGCAGCGCCCGTCGGGACAGACAAGAGACCCAGTACTTC.

J is TRBJ2-3 and V is TRBV7-2, with 10 bases identical to TRBD1. This CDR3 spans 15 amino acids. J lost 2 bases, V lost 5 bases, and 4 bases had no gene match. Germline CDR1 reads SGHTA; CDR2 reads FQGNSA. CDR3 amino acids: CASSKGQGVTDTQYF. CDR3 DNA: TGTGCCAGCAGCAAAGGACAGGGGGTCACAGATACGCAGTATTTT.

This sequence joins TRBV18 and TRBJ1-1, with D unresolved. The CDR3 has 13 residues. Trimming stripped 7 bases from V and 4 bases from J, with 13 bases between. Germline CDR1 KGHSH, CDR2 LQKENI. CDR3 sequence: CASYAGGSTEAFF. The CDR3 coding sequence is TGTGCCAGCTACGCTGGTGGGAGCACTGAAGCTTTCTTT.

The CDR3 DNA is TGCAGCGTTGTGGGGGCCGGGACAGGGGTGGACGAGCAGTACTTC. It is translated as CSVVGAGTGVDEQYF. The rearrangement joins TRBV29-1 to TRBJ2-7; 10 bases line up with TRBD1. The CDR3 contains 15 residues. Trimming removed 4 bases from V and 5 bases from J; junction bases left unmatched: 11. Germline V lookup: CDR1 SQVTM, CDR2 ANQGSEA.

V usage is TRBV7-2 and J usage is TRBJ1-4, with TRBD1 matching over 8 bases. Germline values: CDR1 SGHTA, CDR2 FQGNSA. V lost 1 base, J lost 7 bases, and 8 bases stayed unmatched. This CDR3 is 16 amino acids long. The CDR3 coding sequence is TGTGCCAGCAGCTTAGAGTTTCAGGGGGCGCGTGAAAAACTGTTTTTT. Protein sequence: CASSLEFQGAREKLFF.

This rearrangement joins TRBV29-1 to TRBJ1-1, with D maybe TRBD1 (6 bases). Germline-derived CDR1 and CDR2 are SQVTM and ANQGSEA. The CDR3 extends over 12 amino acids. Trimming took 3 bases from V and 4 from J, leaving 9 bases between them. The CDR3 is CSVDRGATEAFF. The CDR3 DNA reads TGCAGCGTTGACAGGGGTGCCACTGAAGCTTTCTTT.

The rearrangement joins TRBV7-2 to TRBJ2-7; 9 bases fit TRBD1. Germline V gene sequence: CDR1 SGHTA, CDR2 FQGNSA. V gave up 2 bases and J gave up 0 bases; unmatched junction bases: 8. CDR3 length: 17 amino acids. CDR3 nucleotides: TGTGCCAGCAGCTTACAGGCATCGACAGGGGGCTCCTACGAGCAGTACTTC. Translated, it gives CASSLQASTGGSYEQYF.

V and J are TRBV19 and TRBJ2-3; TRBD2 matches 7 bases. Looked up from germline, CDR1 is LNHDA and CDR2 is SQIVND (reference sequence). Germline trimming cut 9 bases from V and 4 bases from J; bases unmatched to any gene: 10. The CDR3 contains 14 residues. The CDR3 loop reads CASTAGRSADTQYF. CDR3 in DNA: TGTGCCAGCACAGCGGGGAGGTCCGCAGATACGCAGTATTTT. Supplemented by reference TRBV19 and TRBJ2-3, the full variable domain reads DGGITQSPKYLFRKEGQNVTLSCEQNLNHDAMYWYRQDPGQGLRLIYYSQIVNDFQKGDIAEGYSVSREKKESFPLTVTSAQKNPTAFYLCASTAGRSADTQYFGPGTRLTVL.